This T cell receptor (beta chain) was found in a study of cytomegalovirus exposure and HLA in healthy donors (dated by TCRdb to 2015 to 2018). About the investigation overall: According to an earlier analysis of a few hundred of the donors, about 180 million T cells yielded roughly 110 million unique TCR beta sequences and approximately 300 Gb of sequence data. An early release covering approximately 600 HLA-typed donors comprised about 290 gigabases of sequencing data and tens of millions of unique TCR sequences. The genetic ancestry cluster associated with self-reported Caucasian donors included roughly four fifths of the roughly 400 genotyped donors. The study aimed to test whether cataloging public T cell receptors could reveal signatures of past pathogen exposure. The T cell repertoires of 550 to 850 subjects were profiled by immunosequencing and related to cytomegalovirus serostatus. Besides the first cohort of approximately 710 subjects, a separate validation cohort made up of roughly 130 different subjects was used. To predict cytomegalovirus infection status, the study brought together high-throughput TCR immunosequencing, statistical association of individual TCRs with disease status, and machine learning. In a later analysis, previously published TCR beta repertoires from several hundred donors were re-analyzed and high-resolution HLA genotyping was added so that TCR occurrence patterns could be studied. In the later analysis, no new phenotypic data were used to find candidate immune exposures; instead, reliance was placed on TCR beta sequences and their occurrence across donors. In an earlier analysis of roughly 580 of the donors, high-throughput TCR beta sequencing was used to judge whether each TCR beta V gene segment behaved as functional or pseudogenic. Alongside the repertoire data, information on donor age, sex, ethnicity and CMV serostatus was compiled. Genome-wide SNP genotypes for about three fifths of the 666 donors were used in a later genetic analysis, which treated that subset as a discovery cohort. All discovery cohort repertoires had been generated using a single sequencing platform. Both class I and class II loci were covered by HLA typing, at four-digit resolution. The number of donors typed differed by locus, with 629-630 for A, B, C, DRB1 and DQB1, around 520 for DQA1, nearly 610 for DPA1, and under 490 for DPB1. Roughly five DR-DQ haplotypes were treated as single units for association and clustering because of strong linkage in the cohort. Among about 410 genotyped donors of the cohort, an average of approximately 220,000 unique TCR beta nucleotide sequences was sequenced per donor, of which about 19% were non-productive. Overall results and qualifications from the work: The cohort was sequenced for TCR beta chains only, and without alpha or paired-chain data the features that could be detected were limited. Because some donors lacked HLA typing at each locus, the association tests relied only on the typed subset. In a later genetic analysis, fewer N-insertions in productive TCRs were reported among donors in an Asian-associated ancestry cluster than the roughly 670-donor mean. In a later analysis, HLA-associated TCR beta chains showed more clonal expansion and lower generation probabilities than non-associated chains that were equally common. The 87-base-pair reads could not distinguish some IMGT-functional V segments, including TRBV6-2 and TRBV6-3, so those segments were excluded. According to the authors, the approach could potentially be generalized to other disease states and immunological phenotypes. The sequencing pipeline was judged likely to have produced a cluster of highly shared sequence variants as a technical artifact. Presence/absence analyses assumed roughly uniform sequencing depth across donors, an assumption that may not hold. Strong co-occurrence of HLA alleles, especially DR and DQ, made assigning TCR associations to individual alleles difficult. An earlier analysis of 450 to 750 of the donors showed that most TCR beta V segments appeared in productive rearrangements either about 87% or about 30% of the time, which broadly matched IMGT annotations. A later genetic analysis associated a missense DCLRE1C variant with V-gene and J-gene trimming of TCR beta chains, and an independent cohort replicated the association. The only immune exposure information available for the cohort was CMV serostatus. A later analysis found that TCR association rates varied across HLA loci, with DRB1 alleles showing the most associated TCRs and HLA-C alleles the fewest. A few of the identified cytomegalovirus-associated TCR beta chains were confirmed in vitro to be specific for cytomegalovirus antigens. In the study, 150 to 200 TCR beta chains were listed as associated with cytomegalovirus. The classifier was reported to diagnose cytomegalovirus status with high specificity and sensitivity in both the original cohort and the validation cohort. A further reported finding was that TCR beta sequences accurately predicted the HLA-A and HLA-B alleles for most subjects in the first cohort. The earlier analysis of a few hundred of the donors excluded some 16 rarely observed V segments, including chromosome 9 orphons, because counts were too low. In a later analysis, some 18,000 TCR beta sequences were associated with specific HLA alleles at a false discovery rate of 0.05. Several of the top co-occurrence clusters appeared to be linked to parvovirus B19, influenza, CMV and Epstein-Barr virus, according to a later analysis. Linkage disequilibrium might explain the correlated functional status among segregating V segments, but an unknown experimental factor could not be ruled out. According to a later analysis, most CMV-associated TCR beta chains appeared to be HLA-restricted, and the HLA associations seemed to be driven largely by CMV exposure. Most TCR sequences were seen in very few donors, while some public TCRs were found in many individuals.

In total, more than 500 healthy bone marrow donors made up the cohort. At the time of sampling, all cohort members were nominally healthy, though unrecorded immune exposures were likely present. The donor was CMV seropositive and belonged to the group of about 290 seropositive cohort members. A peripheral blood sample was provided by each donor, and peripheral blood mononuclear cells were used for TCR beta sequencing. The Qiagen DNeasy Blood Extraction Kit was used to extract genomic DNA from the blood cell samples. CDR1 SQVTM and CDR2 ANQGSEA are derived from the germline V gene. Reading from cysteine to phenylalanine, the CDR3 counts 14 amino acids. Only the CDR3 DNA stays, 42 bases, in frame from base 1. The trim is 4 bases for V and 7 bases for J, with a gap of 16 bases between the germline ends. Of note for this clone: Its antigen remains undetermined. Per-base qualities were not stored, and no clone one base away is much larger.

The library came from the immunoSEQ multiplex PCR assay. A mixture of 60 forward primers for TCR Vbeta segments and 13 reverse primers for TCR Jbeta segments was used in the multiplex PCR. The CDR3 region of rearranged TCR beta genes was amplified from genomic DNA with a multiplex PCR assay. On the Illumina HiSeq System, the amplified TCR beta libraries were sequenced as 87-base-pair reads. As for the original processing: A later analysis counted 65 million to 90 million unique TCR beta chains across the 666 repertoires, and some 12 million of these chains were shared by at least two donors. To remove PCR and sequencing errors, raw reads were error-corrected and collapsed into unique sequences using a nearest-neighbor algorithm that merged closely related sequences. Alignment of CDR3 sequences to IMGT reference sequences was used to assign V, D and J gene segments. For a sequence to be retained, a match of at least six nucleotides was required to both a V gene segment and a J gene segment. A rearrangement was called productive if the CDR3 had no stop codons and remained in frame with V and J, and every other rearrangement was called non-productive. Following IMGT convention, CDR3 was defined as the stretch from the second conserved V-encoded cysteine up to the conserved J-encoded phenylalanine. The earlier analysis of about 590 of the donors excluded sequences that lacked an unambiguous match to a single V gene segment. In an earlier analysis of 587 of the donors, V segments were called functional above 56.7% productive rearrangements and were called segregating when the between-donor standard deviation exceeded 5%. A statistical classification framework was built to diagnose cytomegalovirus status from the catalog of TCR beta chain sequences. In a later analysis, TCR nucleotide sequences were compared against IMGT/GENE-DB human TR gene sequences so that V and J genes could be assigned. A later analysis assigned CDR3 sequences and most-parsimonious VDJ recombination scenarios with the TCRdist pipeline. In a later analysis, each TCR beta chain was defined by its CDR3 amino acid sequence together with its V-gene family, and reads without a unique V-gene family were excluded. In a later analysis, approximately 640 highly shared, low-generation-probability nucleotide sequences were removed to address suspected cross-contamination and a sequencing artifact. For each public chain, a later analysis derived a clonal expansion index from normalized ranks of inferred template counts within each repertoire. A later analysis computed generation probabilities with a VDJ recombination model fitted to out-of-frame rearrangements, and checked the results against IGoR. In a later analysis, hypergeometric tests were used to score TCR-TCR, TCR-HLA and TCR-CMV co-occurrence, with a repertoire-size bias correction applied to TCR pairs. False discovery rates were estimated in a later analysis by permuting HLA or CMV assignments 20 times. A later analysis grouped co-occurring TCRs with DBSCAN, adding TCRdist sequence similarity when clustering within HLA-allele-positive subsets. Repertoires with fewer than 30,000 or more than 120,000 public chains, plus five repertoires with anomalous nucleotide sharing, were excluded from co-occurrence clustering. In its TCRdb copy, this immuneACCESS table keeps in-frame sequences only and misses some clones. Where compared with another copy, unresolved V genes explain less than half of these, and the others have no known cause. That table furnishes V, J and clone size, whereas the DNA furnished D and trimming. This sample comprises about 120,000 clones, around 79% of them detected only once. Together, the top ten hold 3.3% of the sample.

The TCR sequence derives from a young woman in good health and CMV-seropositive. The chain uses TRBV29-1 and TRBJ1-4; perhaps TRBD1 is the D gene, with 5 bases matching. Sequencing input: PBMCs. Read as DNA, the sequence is TGCAGCGTTGCTGGGGGGAAAAGAGGTGAAAAACTGTTTTTT. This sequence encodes CSVAGGKRGEKLFF.